This T cell receptor (beta chain) came from a study of response to subunit inactivated influenza vaccine. Overall study results and limits: There was a suggestion from the authors that each seasonal influenza vaccination recruits few new T cells.

One entry per CDR3 protein, called by TCRdb with MiXCR from the RT-PCR reads. The sample has a few hundred thousand distinct CDR3 sequences, about 10% seen once. With regard to this clonotype: What it binds is not known.

With 3 bases clipped from V and 8 bases from J, the junction kept 6 bases outside the gene matches. CDR3 length: 14 residues. The V gene's germline CDR1 is SGHRS and CDR2 YFSETQ. The same data also went into a second study, on T cells expressing NK-cell markers. That investigation notes: 5'RACE template switching with UMIs generated TCR beta cDNA. Sorted CD3+CD56+NKG2C+, CD3+CD56+NKG2C- and CD3+CD56-NKG2C+ T cells provided the TCR beta repertoires. Among eight sequenced donors, seven carried HCMV seropositivity while one was seronegative. Evidence did not settle whether expanded NKG2C+ T cell clones targeted HCMV.

The source of this sequence is a man aged 50 to 59 who received an inactivated influenza vaccine. J is TRBJ2-4 and V is TRBV5-1, with 9 bases that match TRBD1. The material sequenced was PBMCs from blood, taken on the day of vaccination. CDR3: CASSSQGAEDIQYF. CDR3 nucleotides: TGCGCCAGCAGCTCACAGGGGGCAGAGGACATTCAGTACTTC.